The rows below give T cell receptor beta chains drawn from one sample of a study of shared clonotypes between healthy human individuals. Sequenced by immunoSEQ multiplex PCR; TCRdb stores in-frame clones only, minus some. The profile covers roughly 2.1 million clones, with about 92% appearing a single time and 1.5% to 2% taken by the ten largest. The specimen sequenced was naive CD8+ T cells from PBMCs. Receptors were obtained from a man aged 18-30 years in good health. Some clones in this sample may be carry-over from other donors' samples. CDR3s include the opening cysteine and the closing phenylalanine or tryptophan. Each record gives: V gene, clone size, D gene, J gene, CDR3 DNA, CDR3 protein. The D gene is left open where the match is weak. Clone size appears in some rows only: once, few, many, or a class for an expanded clone.

V: TRBV9; size: NA; D: TRBD1; J: TRBJ2-7; DNA: TGTGCCAGCAGCCCCGGGGGGACAGGGGCCTACGAGCAGTACTTC; CDR3: CASSPGGTGAYEQYF
V: TRBV19; size: NA; D: TRBD2; J: TRBJ2-7; DNA: TGTGCCAGTAGTGCCGCGGGAGGGCCCTACGAGCAGTACTTC; CDR3: CASSAAGGPYEQYF
V: TRBV27; size: NA; D: TRBD2; J: TRBJ2-1; DNA: TGTGCCAGCAGTTTATCTCTAGGACTAGCGGGAGGGAACAATGAGCAGTTCTTC; CDR3: CASSLSLGLAGGNNEQFF
V: TRBV2; size: once; D: TRBD1; J: TRBJ1-5; DNA: TGTGCCAGCAGTGAGACCGGGACCAGGGGGCTTCAGCCCCAGCATTTT; CDR3: CASSETGTRGLQPQHF
V: TRBV4-2; size: NA; D: TRBD2; J: TRBJ2-1; DNA: TGTGCCAGCAGCTTCCTAGCGGGAAATCCCAATGAGCAGTTCTTC; CDR3: CASSFLAGNPNEQFF
V: TRBV9; size: NA; D: NA; J: TRBJ1-1; DNA: TGTGCCAGCAGCGTAGTTGAGTTACGAGGGCATACTGAAGCTTTCTTT; CDR3: CASSVVELRGHTEAFF
V: TRBV30; size: NA; D: NA; J: TRBJ2-6; DNA: TGTGCCTGGAGTCAGGGCTCTGGGGCCAACGTCCTGACTTTC; CDR3: CAWSQGSGANVLTF
V: TRBV28; size: NA; D: TRBD1; J: TRBJ2-7; DNA: TGTGCCAGCAGTTCTGGGACAGTCGCCCAGGACGAGCAGTACTTC; CDR3: CASSSGTVAQDEQYF
V: TRBV27; size: once; D: TRBD2; J: TRBJ2-7; DNA: TGTGCCAGCAGTTTAAGCGGCGGGGGGACCTACGAGCAGTACTTC; CDR3: CASSLSGGGTYEQYF
V: TRBV14; size: few; D: NA; J: TRBJ2-7; DNA: TGTGCCAGCAGCCAACGTCTTTTCGGGGGAGAGCAGTACTTC; CDR3: CASSQRLFGGEQYF
V: TRBV15; size: NA; D: TRBD2; J: TRBJ2-7; DNA: TGTGCCACCAGCAGAGACCCCCCCGGACTAGTATCCTACGAGCAGTACTTC; CDR3: CATSRDPPGLVSYEQYF
V: TRBV9; size: NA; D: NA; J: TRBJ1-2; DNA: TGTGCCAGCAGCGTTGGGCTGGCGGGGGGCAATGGCTACACCTTC; CDR3: CASSVGLAGGNGYTF
V: TRBV7-6; size: NA; D: NA; J: TRBJ1-4; DNA: TGTGCCAGCAGCGGCCGAAGTAATGAAAAACTGTTTTTT; CDR3: CASSGRSNEKLFF
V: TRBV28; size: NA; D: NA; J: TRBJ2-3; DNA: TGTGCCAGCAAAGAAGTACGGATAACAAGCACAGATACGCAGTATTTT; CDR3: CASKEVRITSTDTQYF
V: TRBV5-6; size: NA; D: TRBD2; J: TRBJ2-7; DNA: TGTGCCAGCAGCTCTTGGCTAGCGGGTGCCTACGAGCAGTACTTC; CDR3: CASSSWLAGAYEQYF
V: TRBV5-1; size: NA; D: NA; J: TRBJ1-1; DNA: TGCGCCAGCAGCTTGGAGCTCCGAGGGGGCACTGAAGCTTTCTTT; CDR3: CASSLELRGGTEAFF
V: TRBV9; size: few; D: NA; J: TRBJ1-1; DNA: TGTGCCAGCAGCGTAGGGCAGGTATCTGGAACTGAAGCTTTCTTT; CDR3: CASSVGQVSGTEAFF
V: TRBV28; size: NA; D: TRBD2; J: TRBJ2-3; DNA: TGTGCCAGCAGTTTAGTGGGAGGGCCTGATACGCAGTATTTT; CDR3: CASSLVGGPDTQYF
V: TRBV2; size: NA; D: NA; J: TRBJ2-3; DNA: TGTGCCAGCACCCCTGTAGGGCCGGTCTGGGATACGCAGTATTTT; CDR3: CASTPVGPVWDTQYF
V: TRBV7-9; size: NA; D: NA; J: TRBJ2-7; DNA: TGTGCCAGCAGCTGGCAGGGTCCTTCCTACGAGCAGTACTTC; CDR3: CASSWQGPSYEQYF
V: TRBV19; size: NA; D: NA; J: TRBJ1-2; DNA: TGTGCCAGTAGTAGCGACCAGACGAAAACGGATGGCTACACCTTC; CDR3: CASSSDQTKTDGYTF
V: TRBV7-2; size: NA; D: NA; J: TRBJ1-1; DNA: TGTGCCAGCAACTTCTACAGGACTTTGAACACTGAAGCTTTCTTT; CDR3: CASNFYRTLNTEAFF
V: TRBV27; size: NA; D: TRBD1; J: TRBJ1-2; DNA: TGTGCCAGCAGTTTAGTCGGGCAGGGGGGTTATGGCTACACCTTC; CDR3: CASSLVGQGGYGYTF
V: TRBV13; size: NA; D: TRBD1; J: TRBJ2-7; DNA: TGTGCCAGCAGCTTACTACGAGGGGACAGGCTCGAGGGCGAGCAGTACTTC; CDR3: CASSLLRGDRLEGEQYF
V: TRBV19; size: NA; D: NA; J: TRBJ1-1; DNA: TGTGCCAGTAGTATCCGAAACACTGAAGCTTTCTTT; CDR3: CASSIRNTEAFF
V: TRBV28; size: NA; D: NA; J: TRBJ2-7; DNA: TGTGCCAGCAGTTCCCGGGGGCCCTACGAGCAGTACTTC; CDR3: CASSSRGPYEQYF
V: TRBV7-9; size: NA; D: NA; J: TRBJ2-7; DNA: TGTGCCAGCTCGCTAGGGGGAGGAGAGCAGTACTTC; CDR3: CASSLGGGEQYF